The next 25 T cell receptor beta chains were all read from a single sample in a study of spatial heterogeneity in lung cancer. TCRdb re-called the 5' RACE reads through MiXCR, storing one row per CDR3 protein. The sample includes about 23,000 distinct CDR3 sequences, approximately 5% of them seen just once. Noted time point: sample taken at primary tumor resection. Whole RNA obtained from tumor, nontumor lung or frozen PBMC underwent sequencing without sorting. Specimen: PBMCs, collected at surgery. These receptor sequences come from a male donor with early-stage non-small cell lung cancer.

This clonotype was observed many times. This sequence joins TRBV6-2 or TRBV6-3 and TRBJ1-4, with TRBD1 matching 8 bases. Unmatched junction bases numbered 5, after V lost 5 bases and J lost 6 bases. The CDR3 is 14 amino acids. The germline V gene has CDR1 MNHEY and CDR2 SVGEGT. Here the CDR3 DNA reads TGTGCCAGCAGTCGGACAGGGATGGATGAAAAACTGTTTTTT. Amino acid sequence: CASSRTGMDEKLFF.

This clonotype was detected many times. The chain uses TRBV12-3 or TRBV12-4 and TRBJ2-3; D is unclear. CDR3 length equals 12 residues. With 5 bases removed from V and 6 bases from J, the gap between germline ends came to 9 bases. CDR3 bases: TGTGCCAGCAGTACAATGGTCGATACGCAGTATTTT. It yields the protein CASSTMVDTQYF.

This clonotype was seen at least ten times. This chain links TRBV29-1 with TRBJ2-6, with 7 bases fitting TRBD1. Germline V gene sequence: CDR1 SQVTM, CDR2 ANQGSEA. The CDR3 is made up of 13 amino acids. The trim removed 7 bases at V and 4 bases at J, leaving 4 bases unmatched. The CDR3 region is CSAGTEGANVLTF. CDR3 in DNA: TGCAGCGCCGGGACAGAAGGGGCCAACGTCCTGACTTTC. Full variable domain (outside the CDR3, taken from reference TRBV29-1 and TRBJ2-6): SAVISQKPSRDICQRGTSLTIQCQVDSQVTMMFWYRQQPGQSLTLIATANQGSEATYESGFVIDKFPISRPNLTFSTLTVSNMSPEDSSIYLCSAGTEGANVLTFGAGSRLTVL.

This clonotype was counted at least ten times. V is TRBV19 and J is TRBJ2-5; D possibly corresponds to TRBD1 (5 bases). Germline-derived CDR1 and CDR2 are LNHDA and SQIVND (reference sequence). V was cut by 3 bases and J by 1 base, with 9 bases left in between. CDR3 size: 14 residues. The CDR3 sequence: CASSINRFQETQYF. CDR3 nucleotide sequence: TGTGCCAGTAGTATCAACAGGTTCCAAGAGACCCAGTACTTC.

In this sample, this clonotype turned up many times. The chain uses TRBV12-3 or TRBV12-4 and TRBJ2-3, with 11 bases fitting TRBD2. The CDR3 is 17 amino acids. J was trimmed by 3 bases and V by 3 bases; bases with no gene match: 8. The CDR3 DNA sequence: TGTGCCAGCAGTTTTCCCAAGACTAGCGGGGTTACAGATACGCAGTATTTT. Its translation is CASSFPKTSGVTDTQYF.

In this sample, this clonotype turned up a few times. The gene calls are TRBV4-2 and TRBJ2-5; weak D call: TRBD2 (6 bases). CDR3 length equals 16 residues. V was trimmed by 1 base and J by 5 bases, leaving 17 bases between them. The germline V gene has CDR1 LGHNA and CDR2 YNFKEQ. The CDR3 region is CASSQAGGGARETQYF. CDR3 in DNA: TGTGCCAGCAGCCAAGCCGGGGGAGGAGCCCGGGAGACCCAGTACTTC.

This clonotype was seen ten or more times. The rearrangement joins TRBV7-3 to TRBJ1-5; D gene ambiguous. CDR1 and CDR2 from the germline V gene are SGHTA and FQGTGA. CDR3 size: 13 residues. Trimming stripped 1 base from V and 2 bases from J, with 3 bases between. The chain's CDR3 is CASSLSGNQPQHF. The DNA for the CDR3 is TGTGCCAGCAGCTTAAGTGGCAATCAGCCCCAGCATTTT.

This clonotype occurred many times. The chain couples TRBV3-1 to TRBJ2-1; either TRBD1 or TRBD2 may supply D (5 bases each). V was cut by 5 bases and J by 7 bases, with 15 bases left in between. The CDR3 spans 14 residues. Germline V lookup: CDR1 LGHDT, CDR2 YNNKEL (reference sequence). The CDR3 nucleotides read TGTGCCAGCAGCAACCGGGACCGAAGTAATGAGCAGTTCTTC. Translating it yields CASSNRDRSNEQFF.

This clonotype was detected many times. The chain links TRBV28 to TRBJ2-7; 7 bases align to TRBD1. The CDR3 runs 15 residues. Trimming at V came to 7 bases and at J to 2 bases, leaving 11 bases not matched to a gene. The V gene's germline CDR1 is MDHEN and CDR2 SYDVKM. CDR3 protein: CASTPPDRSAYEQYF. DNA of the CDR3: TGTGCCAGCACCCCACCGGACAGGTCCGCCTACGAGCAGTACTTC.

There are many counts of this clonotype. The CDR3 nucleotides are TGTGCCAGCAGCTTAGGACAGCTATATGGCTACACCTTC. This translates into CASSLGQLYGYTF. This chain joins TRBV7-9 and TRBJ1-2, with a weak D call TRBD1 (5 bases). Trimming took off 1 base at V and 5 bases at J, with 8 bases between the two ends. CDR1 is SEHNR, CDR2 FQNEAQ, per germline (reference sequence). CDR3 size: 13 residues.

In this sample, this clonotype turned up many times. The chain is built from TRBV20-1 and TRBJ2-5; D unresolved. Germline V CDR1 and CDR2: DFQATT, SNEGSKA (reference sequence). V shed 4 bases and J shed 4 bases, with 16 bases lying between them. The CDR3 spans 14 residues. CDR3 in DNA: TGCAGTGCTATCCGTCTCGGATTAGGAGAGACCCAGTACTTC. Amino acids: CSAIRLGLGETQYF.

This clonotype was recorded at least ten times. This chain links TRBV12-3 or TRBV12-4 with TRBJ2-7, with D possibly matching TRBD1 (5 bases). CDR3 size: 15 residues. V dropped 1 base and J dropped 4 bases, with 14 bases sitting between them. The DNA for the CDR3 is TGTGCCAGCAGTTTAGGGCAGGGTAGGTTGTACGAGCAGTACTTC. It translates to CASSLGQGRLYEQYF.

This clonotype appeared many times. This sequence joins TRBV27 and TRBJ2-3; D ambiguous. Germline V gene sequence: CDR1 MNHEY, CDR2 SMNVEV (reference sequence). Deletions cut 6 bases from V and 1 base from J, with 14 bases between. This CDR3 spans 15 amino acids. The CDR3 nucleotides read TGTGCCAGCAGGCCTATCTTTGCCCGCACAGATACGCAGTATTTT. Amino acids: CASRPIFARTDTQYF.

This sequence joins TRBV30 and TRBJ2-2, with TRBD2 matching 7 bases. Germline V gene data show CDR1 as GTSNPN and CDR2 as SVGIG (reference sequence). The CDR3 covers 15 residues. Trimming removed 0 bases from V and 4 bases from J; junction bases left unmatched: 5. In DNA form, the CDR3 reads TGTGCCTGGAGTGTACTGGGAGGGAGCACCGGGGAGCTGTTTTTT. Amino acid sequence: CAWSVLGGSTGELFF. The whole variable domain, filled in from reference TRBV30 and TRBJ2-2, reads SQTIHQWPATLVQPVGSPLSLECTVEGTSNPNLYWYRQAAGRGLQLLFYSVGIGQISSEVPQNLSASRPQDRQFILSSKKLLLSDSGFYLCAWSVLGGSTGELFFGEGSRLTVL.

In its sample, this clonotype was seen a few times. DNA of the CDR3: TGTGCCAGCAGCCAAGGATATACCCACACTGAAGCTTTCTTT. It yields the protein CASSQGYTHTEAFF. The chain has TRBV3-1 and TRBJ1-1; no clear D. Trimming pared 1 base from V and 3 bases from J, leaving 9 bases between. CDR3 length: 14 residues. Germline V gene sequence: CDR1 LGHDT, CDR2 YNNKEL (reference sequence).

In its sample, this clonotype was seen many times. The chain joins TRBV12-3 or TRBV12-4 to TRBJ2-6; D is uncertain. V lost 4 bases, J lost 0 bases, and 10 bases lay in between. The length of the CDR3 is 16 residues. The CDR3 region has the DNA TGTGCCAGCAGTTCCGACATGATCTCTGGGGCCAACGTCCTGACTTTC. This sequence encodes CASSSDMISGANVLTF.

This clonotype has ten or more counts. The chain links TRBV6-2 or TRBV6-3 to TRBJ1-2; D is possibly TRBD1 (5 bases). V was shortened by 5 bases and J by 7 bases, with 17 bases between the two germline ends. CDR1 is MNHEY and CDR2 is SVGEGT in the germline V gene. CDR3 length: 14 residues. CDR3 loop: CASSARQTWGGYTF. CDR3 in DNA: TGTGCCAGCAGTGCCCGACAGACATGGGGTGGCTACACCTTC.

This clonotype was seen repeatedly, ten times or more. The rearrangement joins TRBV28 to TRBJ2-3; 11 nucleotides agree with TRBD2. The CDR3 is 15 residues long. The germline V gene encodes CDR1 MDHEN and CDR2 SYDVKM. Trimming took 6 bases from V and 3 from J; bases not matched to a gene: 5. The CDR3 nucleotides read TGTGCCAGCAGGCTCCTAGCGGGGGGTACAGATACGCAGTATTTT. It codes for CASRLLAGGTDTQYF.

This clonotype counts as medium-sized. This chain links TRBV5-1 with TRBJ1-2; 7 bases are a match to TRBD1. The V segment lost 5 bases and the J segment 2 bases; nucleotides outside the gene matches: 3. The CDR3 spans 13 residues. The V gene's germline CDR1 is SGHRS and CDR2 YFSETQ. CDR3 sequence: CASREQGNYGYTF. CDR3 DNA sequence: TGCGCCAGCAGGGAACAGGGGAACTATGGCTACACCTTC.

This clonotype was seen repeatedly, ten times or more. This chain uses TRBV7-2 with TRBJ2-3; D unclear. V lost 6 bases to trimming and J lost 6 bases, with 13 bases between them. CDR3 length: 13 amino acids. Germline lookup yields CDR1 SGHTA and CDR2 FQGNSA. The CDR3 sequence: CASRTRDFDTQYF. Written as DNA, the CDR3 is TGTGCCAGCAGGACAAGGGATTTCGATACGCAGTATTTT.

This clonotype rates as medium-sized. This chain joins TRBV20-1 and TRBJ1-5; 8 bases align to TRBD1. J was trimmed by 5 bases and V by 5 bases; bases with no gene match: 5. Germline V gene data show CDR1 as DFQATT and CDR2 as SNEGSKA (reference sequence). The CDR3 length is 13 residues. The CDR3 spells CSASPGQDQPQHF. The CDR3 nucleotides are TGCAGTGCTTCCCCGGGACAGGATCAGCCCCAGCATTTT.

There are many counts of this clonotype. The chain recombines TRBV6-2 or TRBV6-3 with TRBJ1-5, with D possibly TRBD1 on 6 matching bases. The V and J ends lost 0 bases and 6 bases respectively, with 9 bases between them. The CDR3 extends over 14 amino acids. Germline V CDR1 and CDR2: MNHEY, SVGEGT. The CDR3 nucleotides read TGTGCCAGCAGTTACTCGCAGGGGTTTCAGCCCCAGCATTTT. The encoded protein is CASSYSQGFQPQHF.

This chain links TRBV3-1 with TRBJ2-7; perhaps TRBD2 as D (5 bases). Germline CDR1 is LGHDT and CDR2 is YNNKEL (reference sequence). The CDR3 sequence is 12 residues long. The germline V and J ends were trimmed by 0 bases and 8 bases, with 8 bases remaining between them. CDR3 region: CASSQDWEQQYF. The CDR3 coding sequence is TGTGCCAGCAGCCAAGATTGGGAGCAGCAGTACTTC.

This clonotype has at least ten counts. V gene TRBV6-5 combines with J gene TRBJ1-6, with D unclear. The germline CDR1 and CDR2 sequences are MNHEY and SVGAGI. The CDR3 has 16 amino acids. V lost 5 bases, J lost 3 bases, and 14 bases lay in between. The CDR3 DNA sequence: TGTGCCAGCAGTGCGCGGACGGGGATCTATAATTCACCCCTCCACTTT. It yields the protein CASSARTGIYNSPLHF.

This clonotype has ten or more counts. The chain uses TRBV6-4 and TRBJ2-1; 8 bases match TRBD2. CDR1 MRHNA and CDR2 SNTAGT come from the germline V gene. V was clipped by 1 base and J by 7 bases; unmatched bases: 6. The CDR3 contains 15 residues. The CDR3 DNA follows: TGTGCCAGCAGTGACTTGACGGGGGGGCGGAATGAGCAGTTCTTC. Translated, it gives CASSDLTGGRNEQFF.